These 25 T cell receptor beta chains were all obtained from the same sample, sequenced in a study of blood T cell repertoires in COVID-19. Produced via immunoSEQ multiplex PCR; TCRdb's table is partial and in-frame only. The repertoire holds 320,000 or so clones, with 75% to 90% as singletons. The sequenced sample consisted of PBMCs or T cells enriched from blood (not recorded which). The receptors derive from a man aged 55 to 70 who had recovered from COVID-19.

The chain uses TRBV12-3 or TRBV12-4 and TRBJ1-1; TRBD1 agrees at 7 bases. The junction had 5 bases not matched to a gene; V was cut back by 6 bases and J by 7 bases. The CDR3 is 12 amino acids. CDR3 in amino acids: CASRRQGSEAFF. DNA of the CDR3: TGTGCCAGCAGACGACAGGGTAGTGAAGCTTTCTTT.

The chain is built from TRBV18 and TRBJ1-2, with TRBD1 matching 9 bases. V gave up 3 bases and J gave up 4 bases; unmatched junction bases: 6. The germline CDR1 and CDR2 sequences are KGHSH and LQKENI. The CDR3 length is 15 residues. The CDR3 spells CASSPGRDRVYGYTF. The CDR3 coding sequence is TGTGCCAGCTCACCCGGCCGGGACAGGGTCTATGGCTACACCTTC.

CDR3 residues: CASSKGEGNSNQPQHF. The CDR3 coding sequence is TGTGCCAGCAGCAAAGGGGAGGGGAATAGCAATCAGCCCCAGCATTTT. The V and J genes are TRBV21-1 and TRBJ1-5. TRBV21-1 is deemed a pseudogene. The CDR3 has 16 residues.

The CDR3 here is CASSLGQGQETQYF. CDR3 in DNA: TGTGCCAGCAGCTTGGGACAGGGTCAAGAGACCCAGTACTTC. The chain joins TRBV7-2 to TRBJ2-5; TRBD1 aligns across 9 bases. CDR3 size: 14 residues. The ends lost 3 bases at V and 2 bases at J; junction bases unmatched: 1. Germline CDR1 is SGHTA and CDR2 is FQGNSA. Full variable domain (remainder filled in from reference TRBV7-2 and TRBJ2-5): GAGVSQSPSNKVTEKGKDVELRCDPISGHTALYWYRQSLGQGLEFLIYFQGNSAPDKSGLPSDRFSAERTGGSVSTLTIQRTQQEDSAVYLCASSLGQGQETQYFGPGTRLLVL.

The chain combines TRBV2 with TRBJ1-1, with 9 bases that match TRBD1. Trimming removed 7 bases from V and 1 base from J; junction bases left unmatched: 10. The CDR3 is 16 residues long. Germline CDR1 reads SNHLY; CDR2 reads FYNNEI. The CDR3 DNA is TGTGCCAGCACCCCAGGGACAGGGCTCGCGAACACTGAAGCTTTCTTT. This gives the protein CASTPGTGLANTEAFF.

The chain has TRBV5-5 and TRBJ2-2, with a tentative D call TRBD2 (5 bases). This CDR3 has 14 amino acids. CDR1 is SGHKS and CDR2 is YYEKEE in the germline V gene (reference sequence). V lost 2 bases and J lost 6, with 11 bases in between. This chain's CDR3 is CASSLRGMAGELFF. CDR3 DNA: TGTGCCAGCAGCTTAAGAGGGATGGCCGGGGAGCTGTTTTTT.

The J gene is TRBJ1-5, the V gene TRBV27, with a possible D match to TRBD1 (6 bases). V was clipped by 5 bases and J by 0 bases, with 17 bases between them. The CDR3 has 17 residues. Looked up from germline, CDR1 is MNHEY and CDR2 is SMNVEV (reference sequence). CDR3: CASSPLWTAYSNQPQHF. The CDR3 DNA reads as TGTGCCAGCAGTCCCCTTTGGACAGCTTATAGCAATCAGCCCCAGCATTTT.

This clone has only one observation. V is TRBV10-2 and J is TRBJ1-4, with TRBD1 identical over 8 bases. The CDR3 covers 15 residues. Looked up from germline, CDR1 is WSHSY and CDR2 is SAAADI. V gave up 1 base and J gave up 8 bases; unmatched junction bases: 6. In DNA, the CDR3 is TGCGCCAGCAGTGAGTTGGCAGGGGGCCGGGAAAAACTGTTTTTT. It translates to CASSELAGGREKLFF.

This clone came up once. The J gene is TRBJ1-2, the V gene TRBV11-2; D gene ambiguous. Trimming removed 5 bases at V and 10 bases at J, with 11 bases between. From germline, CDR1 is SGHAT and CDR2 FQNNGV. The CDR3 is made up of 11 amino acids. The CDR3 bases are TGTGCCAGCAGCCAAGGAGGTTTCTACACCTTC. Translating gives CASSQGGFYTF.

The V and J genes are TRBV10-1 and TRBJ2-7; D is unclear. Germline V lookup: CDR1 WNHNN, CDR2 SYGVQD (reference sequence). This CDR3 has 13 residues. Trimming left V 0 bases short and J 3 bases short, with 6 bases between. The CDR3 is CASSESSSYEQYF. The CDR3 bases are TGCGCCAGCAGTGAGTCGTCCAGCTACGAGCAGTACTTC.

The chain is built from TRBV5-1 and TRBJ1-2; TRBD1 is a possible D gene (5 bases). Germline V gene lookup returns CDR1 SGHRS and CDR2 YFSETQ. The CDR3 is 14 amino acids. Trimming removed 4 bases at V and 1 base at J, with 11 bases between. CDR3 region: CASSETASNYGYTF. In nucleotides, the CDR3 is TGCGCCAGCAGCGAGACAGCGAGTAACTATGGCTACACCTTC.

V is TRBV19 and J is TRBJ1-4, with D unresolved. The CDR3 loop spans 15 amino acids. V dropped 0 bases and J dropped 7 bases, with 12 bases sitting between them. Germline V gene lookup returns CDR1 LNHDA and CDR2 SQIVND (reference sequence). In DNA form, the CDR3 reads TGTGCCAGTAGTATAGATCGAGCCATTGGTGAAAAACTGTTTTTT. Translation gives CASSIDRAIGEKLFF.

The chain has TRBV24-1 and TRBJ2-6, with 7 nucleotides matching TRBD1. Germline V gene data show CDR1 as KGHDR and CDR2 as SFDVKD. V lost 4 bases, J lost 2 bases, and 4 bases stayed unmatched. The CDR3 length is 16 residues. The CDR3 sequence is CATSDDRVTGANVLTF. The CDR3 DNA sequence: TGTGCCACCAGTGACGACAGGGTGACTGGGGCCAACGTCCTGACTTTC.

V usage is TRBV18 and J usage is TRBJ2-2; 9 bases fit TRBD2. Germline CDR1 KGHSH, CDR2 LQKENI. The CDR3 loop spans 17 amino acids. With V trimmed by 3 bases and J by 6 bases, 11 bases remained unmatched. In nucleotides, the CDR3 is TGTGCCAGCTCACCTTCTAGCGGGGCCCTTGGGGCCGGGGAGCTGTTTTTT. Encoded protein: CASSPSSGALGAGELFF.

V and J are TRBV5-5 and TRBJ1-5, with a possible D match to TRBD1 (5 bases). This CDR3 comprises 16 residues. Germline-derived CDR1 and CDR2 are SGHKS and YYEKEE (reference sequence). V was trimmed by 2 bases and J by 3 bases, leaving 15 bases between them. The CDR3 DNA sequence: TGTGCCAGCAGCTTTGTAGACAGCTTTAACAATCAGCCCCAGCATTTT. Translation: CASSFVDSFNNQPQHF.

The chain links TRBV2 to TRBJ2-5; D might be TRBD2 (6 bases). The CDR3 sequence is 14 residues long. With 0 bases removed from V and 5 bases from J, the gap between germline ends came to 10 bases. Germline loops: CDR1 SNHLY, CDR2 FYNNEI. Here the CDR3 reads CASSEAGRGETQYF. CDR3 nucleotides: TGTGCCAGCAGTGAAGCGGGACGGGGGGAGACCCAGTACTTC.

This chain uses TRBV11-2 with TRBJ2-7, with 7 bases aligning to TRBD1. CDR1 is SGHAT, CDR2 FQNNGV, per germline. V lost 0 bases and J lost 2; bases outside the gene matches: 4. The CDR3 spans 15 residues. CDR3 protein: CASSLDYRGPYEQYF. The DNA of the CDR3 is TGTGCCAGCAGCTTAGACTACAGGGGTCCCTACGAGCAGTACTTC.

The chain is built from TRBV18 and TRBJ1-4; TRBD1 agrees at 8 bases. V gave up 2 bases and J gave up 13 bases; unmatched junction bases: 12. The CDR3 consists of 15 residues. Germline-derived CDR1 and CDR2 are KGHSH and LQKENI. The CDR3 reads CASSPETGAVRRLFF. CDR3 nucleotide sequence: TGTGCCAGCTCACCAGAGACAGGGGCCGTGCGCAGACTGTTTTTT.

The V gene is TRBV27, the J gene TRBJ2-2; no clear D gene. CDR3 size: 11 residues. V was clipped by 3 bases and J by 8 bases, with 4 bases between them. The V gene's germline CDR1 is MNHEY and CDR2 SMNVEV (reference sequence). The DNA for the CDR3 is TGTGCCAGCAGTTTCTTTGGGGAGCTGTTTTTT. Translating gives CASSFFGELFF.

This clone was observed a single time. The CDR3, as DNA: TGTGCCACCAGTGAGGCGGGACAGGGGGCGTACAATGAGCAGTTCTTC. It translates to CATSEAGQGAYNEQFF. The chain combines TRBV24-1 with TRBJ2-1, with 12 nucleotides matching TRBD1. The CDR3 is made up of 16 amino acids. V trimming: 4 bases; J trimming: 4 bases; junction bases outside the gene matches: 4. CDR1 KGHDR and CDR2 SFDVKD come from the germline V gene.

The table lists this clone with a few counts. This chain connects TRBV30 to TRBJ1-2, with a weak D call TRBD1 (6 bases). Trimming removed 7 bases at V and 6 bases at J, with 18 bases between. Germline V gene data show CDR1 as GTSNPN and CDR2 as SVGIG (reference sequence). The CDR3 length is 13 residues. The CDR3 loop reads CALKRDRPNGYTF. CDR3 DNA: TGTGCCTTAAAGCGCGACAGGCCCAATGGCTACACCTTC.

DNA of the CDR3: TGTGCCAGCTCACCTGCTAGCGGGAGGGCCTCTGAGCAGTTCTTC. This translates into CASSPASGRASEQFF. The rearrangement uses TRBV18 and TRBJ2-1; 12 bases map to TRBD2. Trimming took 3 bases from V and 9 from J; bases not matched to a gene: 6. The CDR3 runs 15 residues. Looked up from germline, CDR1 is KGHSH and CDR2 is LQKENI.

The V and J genes are TRBV28 and TRBJ1-2; D is possibly TRBD1 (5 bases). The germline V gene has CDR1 MDHEN and CDR2 SYDVKM. There are 16 residues in the CDR3. The V end lost 6 bases, the J end lost 0 bases, and 17 bases lay between the germline ends. CDR3 region: CASSPDGGSTNYGYTF. The CDR3 region has the DNA TGTGCCAGCAGCCCGGACGGGGGATCAACTAACTATGGCTACACCTTC.

This sequence joins TRBV19 and TRBJ2-5; TRBD2 agrees at 14 bases. Unmatched junction bases numbered 4, after V lost 5 bases and J lost 5 bases. This CDR3 spans 15 amino acids. CDR1 LNHDA and CDR2 SQIVND come from the germline V gene (reference sequence). The DNA for the CDR3 is TGTGCCAGTAGTGGGACTAGCGGGAGTCGGGAGACCCAGTACTTC. The encoded protein is CASSGTSGSRETQYF.

Regarding this clone: Additional DNA sequences in this sample encode the identical CDR3. The CDR3 nucleotides are TGTGCCAGCAGCTTAAGCAGGGCGACTAATGAAAAACTGTTTTTT. It codes for CASSLSRATNEKLFF. V gene TRBV7-3 combines with J gene TRBJ1-4; tentatively, D is TRBD1 (5 bases). This CDR3 is 15 amino acids long. Germline CDR1 reads SGHTA; CDR2 reads FQGTGA. Trimming pared 1 base from V and 2 bases from J, leaving 8 bases between.